This T cell receptor (beta chain) was identified during a study of CD8 T cells in Susac syndrome. CD8+ and CD4+ T cells from blood underwent TCR beta sequencing, which was carried out in a high-throughput format. Controls matched for age and sex were healthy donors. In contrast to the negatively isolated CD8+ and CD4+ T cells, TEMRA cells were FACS-enriched. CDR3 length equals 17 residues. Germline assignment: CDR1 LGHDT and CDR2 YNNKEL (reference sequence). The V and J ends lost 1 base and 8 bases, in that order; junction bases with no gene match: 6. Random hexamers served to reverse transcribe roughly 0.5 to 1 ug RNA. Amplification of the TCR beta CDR3 was carried out by immunoSEQ multiplex PCR, which spanned a total of 54 Vbeta and 13 Jbeta segments. Each CDR3 protein is one row after TCRdb ran MiXCR on the immunoSEQ multiplex PCR reads. The table lists around 130,000 distinct CDR3 sequences, around 94% of them singletons.

The specimen sequenced was CD4+ T cells from PBMCs. This receptor was taken from a human donor in good health. The rearrangement uses TRBV3-1 and TRBJ2-3; 16 bases fit TRBD2. The CDR3 region has the DNA TGTGCCAGCAGCCAAGGAGGGACTAGCGGGAGGGCCTCTACGCAGTATTTT. Protein: CASSQGGTSGRASTQYF.